A single sample gave rise to the 5 T cell receptor beta chains below, sequenced in a study of blood T cell repertoires in COVID-19. Here immunoSEQ multiplex PCR was the method, and the copy in TCRdb shows in-frame clones only, minus some. Among about 50,000 clones listed, about 90% were seen once. Material: peripheral blood. These receptor sequences come from a human donor with active COVID-19. The donor label of this sample is uncertain.

The chain is built from TRBV7-8 and TRBJ2-4; 7 positions match TRBD2. The CDR3 runs 17 residues. Germline V gene data show CDR1 as SGHVS and CDR2 as FQNEAQ. V lost 3 bases and J lost 0; bases outside the gene matches: 8. The CDR3 is CASSFNPGGLAKNIQYF. CDR3 in DNA: TGTGCCAGCAGCTTTAATCCGGGGGGTCTAGCCAAAAACATTCAGTACTTC.

The chain has TRBV11-3 and TRBJ2-1; the D gene is possibly TRBD1 (6 bases). CDR1 is SGHNT, CDR2 YENEEA, per germline. The CDR3 totals 16 residues. Trimming cost V 5 bases and J 6 bases, with 20 bases left between them. DNA of the CDR3: TGTGCCAGCAGCCCGCAGACAGGCGATGGAGGCAATGAGCAGTTCTTC. It codes for CASSPQTGDGGNEQFF.

The gene calls are TRBV20-1 and TRBJ2-1, with D tentatively TRBD2 (6 bases). Germline lookup yields CDR1 DFQATT and CDR2 SNEGSKA (reference sequence). The CDR3 is 18 amino acids. Trimming shortened V by 3 bases and J by 4 bases, and 25 bases separated the two germline ends. The CDR3 reads CSASVPLRGTPLYNEQFF. The CDR3 DNA reads TGCAGTGCTAGTGTACCCCTCCGGGGGACCCCATTGTACAATGAGCAGTTCTTC.

This chain links TRBV2 with TRBJ2-1; 12 nucleotides line up with TRBD2. The CDR3 has 15 residues. Unmatched junction bases numbered 8, after V lost 7 bases and J lost 7 bases. Germline V gives CDR1 SNHLY, CDR2 FYNNEI. Here the CDR3 DNA reads TGTGCCAGCAACAGCTTCGGACTAGCGGGGAATGAGCAGTTCTTC. Translating it yields CASNSFGLAGNEQFF.

This clone turned up a few times. The chain combines TRBV2 with TRBJ1-2; a possible D gene is TRBD1 (5 bases). V lost 5 bases and J lost 7, with 14 bases in between. The CDR3 spans 13 residues. Per germline, CDR1 SNHLY and CDR2 FYNNEI. The CDR3 DNA reads TGTGCCAGCAGTATGTCCAGGGCTGGTGGCTACACCTTC. This sequence encodes CASSMSRAGGYTF.